Listed below are T cell receptor beta chains from one sample, sequenced in a study of blood T cells in healthy people across ages. TCRdb fed the 5' RACE reads into MiXCR, producing one record per CDR3 protein. This table holds about 1.1 million distinct CDR3 sequences, roughly two fifths found once. Sequencing used blood. Source of these receptors: a man aged 18 to 30 in good health. Both conserved end residues are part of each CDR3. Fields, in order: D gene, clone size, V gene, J gene, CDR3 DNA, CDR3 protein. D genes are given only for firm matches. Some rows mark clone size as missing; the rest say once, few, many or name a class of expanded clone.

>.|few|TRBV28|TRBJ1-2
TGTGCCAGCACCAACGGAAGGGACGCTCCTTATGGCTACACCTTC
CASTNGRDAPYGYTF
>.|few|TRBV6-2/TRBV6-3|TRBJ2-7
TGTGCCGGCCAGAAGTTCGTCTACGAGCAGTACTTC
CAGQKFVYEQYF
>.|.|TRBV12-3/TRBV12-4|TRBJ2-3
TGTGCCAGCAGTTTAGGGGGCCACTCAGATACGCAGTATTTT
CASSLGGHSDTQYF
>.|.|TRBV6-1|TRBJ2-1
TGTGCCAGCAGTAGGGCCCTCTCCTACAATGAGCAGTTCTTC
CASSRALSYNEQFF
>.|.|TRBV20-1|TRBJ2-3
TGCAGTGCGGGATACGAAGGGACGGCCCCACAGGCAGATACGCAGTATTTT
CSAGYEGTAPQADTQYF
>.|.|TRBV3-1|TRBJ2-5
TGTGCCAGCAGCCAAGGAACAGGCTATGTTGGGACCCAGTACTTC
CASSQGTGYVGTQYF
>TRBD1|.|TRBV27|TRBJ2-1
TGTGCCAGCAGTCGACTCGCCTCAGGGGGAGCGTACAATGAGCAGTTCTTC
CASSRLASGGAYNEQFF
>TRBD1|few|TRBV20-1|TRBJ1-2
TGCAGTGCTAGATCCCGTGGACAGGGAACCTATGGCTACACCTTC
CSARSRGQGTYGYTF
>.|.|TRBV28|TRBJ1-2
TGTGCCAGCAGTCCAAGTAGGACAGCCTATAACTATGGCTACACCTTC
CASSPSRTAYNYGYTF
>.|.|TRBV12-5|TRBJ1-2
TGTGCTAGTGGTTTAGCCCAGGGGTATGGCTACACCTTC
CASGLAQGYGYTF
>TRBD2|.|TRBV7-9|TRBJ2-1
TGTGCCAGCAGCCCCGACCTTTTTGGCGGGGGTTACAATGAGCAGTTCTTC
CASSPDLFGGGYNEQFF
>.|once|TRBV7-2|TRBJ1-2
TGTGCCAGCAGCTTAGCGCCCGGGACGGAGGGCTATGGCTACACCTTC
CASSLAPGTEGYGYTF
>.|.|TRBV5-6|TRBJ2-7
TGTGCCAGCAGCTGGGACATCGCCTACGAGCAGTACTTC
CASSWDIAYEQYF
>.|few|TRBV7-2|TRBJ2-7
TGTGCCAGCACCCCTCTTAGGCCCTACGAGCAGTACTTC
CASTPLRPYEQYF
>.|few|TRBV20-1|TRBJ2-3
TGCAGTGCTAGAGGGAGGAGAGGAGATACGCAGTATTTT
CSARGRRGDTQYF
>.|.|TRBV2|TRBJ1-4
TGTGCCAGCAGTCCGGGGACGACTGAAAAACTGTTTTTT
CASSPGTTEKLFF
>TRBD1|.|TRBV6-5|TRBJ2-5
TGTGCCAGCAGCCGTATAGGGGGCGCGAAGCAGTACTTC
CASSRIGGAKQYF
>TRBD1|.|TRBV7-2|TRBJ1-2
TGTGCCAGCAGCGCGTCGTGGGACAGGGCTGATGGCTACACCTTC
CASSASWDRADGYTF
>.|.|TRBV5-6|TRBJ1-1
TGTGCCAGCAGACCCGGGACCCTATTGAACACTGAAGCTTTCTTT
CASRPGTLLNTEAFF
>TRBD1|.|TRBV7-8|TRBJ1-1
TGTGCCAGCAGCTCAAACACAGGGGGGACTGAAGCTTTCTTT
CASSSNTGGTEAFF
>TRBD1|once|TRBV29-1|TRBJ2-7
TGCAGCGTCCGACAGGGCGCGTCCGAGCAGTACTTC
CSVRQGASEQYF
>TRBD2|.|TRBV3-1|TRBJ2-5
TGTGCCAGCAGTCATAGACGGGGGGGCCTTGTAGGGGAGACCCAGTACTTC
CASSHRRGGLVGETQYF
>.|.|TRBV6-5|TRBJ2-3
TGTGCCAGCAGTTCCCCAGGGGCTACAGATACGCAGTATTTT
CASSSPGATDTQYF
>.|.|TRBV12-3/TRBV12-4|TRBJ1-4
TGTGCCAGCACCAGGACGGGGGGGAATGAAAAACTGTTTTTT
CASTRTGGNEKLFF
>.|.|TRBV2|TRBJ1-1
TGTGCCAGCAGAGTCACAGGGTTTTCAACTGAAGCTTTCTTT
CASRVTGFSTEAFF
>TRBD1|.|TRBV20-1|TRBJ1-2
TGCAGTGCTGGACCGTCCGGGACAGCGGAGAATGGCTACACCTTC
CSAGPSGTAENGYTF
>TRBD1|many|TRBV18|TRBJ2-5
TGTGCCAGCTCACCGCAACAGGGGAACCAAGAGACCCAGTACTTC
CASSPQQGNQETQYF
>TRBD2|.|TRBV20-1|TRBJ2-1
TGCAGTGCTAGAGATTTACTAGCGGGGGGGTTTAGGAGTGAGCAGTTCTTC
CSARDLLAGGFRSEQFF
>.|.|TRBV7-2|TRBJ2-3
TGTGCCAGCAGCTTACGTCCCCTTCTCTTAACTTACACAGATACGCAGTATTTT
CASSLRPLLLTYTDTQYF
>.|.|TRBV4-1|TRBJ2-7
TGCGCCAGCAGCCAAAGTGGGGGGGCGAATGAGCAGTACTTC
CASSQSGGANEQYF
>.|.|TRBV4-1|TRBJ1-2
TGCGCCAGCAGCCCCGGTCAACTGGTTCGTGACTATGGCTACACCTTC
CASSPGQLVRDYGYTF
>.|once|TRBV9|TRBJ2-3
TGTGCCAGCAGCGCCGTGGGGACCCGTAGCACAGATACGCAGTATTTT
CASSAVGTRSTDTQYF
>TRBD1|.|TRBV29-1|TRBJ1-2
TGCAGCGTGAGGGACAGGGAACCTTATGGCTACACCTTC
CSVRDREPYGYTF
>.|.|TRBV29-1|TRBJ2-2
TGCAGCGCCGGGCCAAGAGGGCCCGGGGAGCTGTTTTTT
CSAGPRGPGELFF
>.|.|TRBV20-1|TRBJ2-3
TGCAGTGCTAGTCAGAGCCCAGATACGCAGTATTTT
CSASQSPDTQYF
>TRBD2|few|TRBV12-3/TRBV12-4|TRBJ2-1
TGTGCCAGCAGTCCTCCTACTAGCGGATATGAGCAGTTCTTC
CASSPPTSGYEQFF
>.|few|TRBV6-5|TRBJ1-1
TGTGCCAGCAGGCTGACAGGTGGGAACACTGAAGCTTTCTTT
CASRLTGGNTEAFF
>.|.|TRBV3-1|TRBJ2-7
TGTGCCAGCAGCCAAGACGTAAGCCACAGTACGTACGAGCAGTACTTC
CASSQDVSHSTYEQYF
>.|few|TRBV27|TRBJ1-1
TGTGCCAGCAGTCCGATCCTTTGGCAGCTGAACACTGAAGCTTTCTTT
CASSPILWQLNTEAFF
>.|.|TRBV6-6|TRBJ1-2
TGTGCCAGCGTAGGGGGGCGCGACTATGGCTACACCTTC
CASVGGRDYGYTF
>.|.|TRBV7-2|TRBJ2-1
TGTCCCAGCAGCTTAGACCTAAGAGCCGGGACTGAGCAGTTCTTC
CPSSLDLRAGTEQFF
>.|.|TRBV7-2|TRBJ1-1
TGTGCCAGCAGCTTAAGTATTGCAGGGATCACTGAAGCTTTCTTT
CASSLSIAGITEAFF
>.|few|TRBV20-1|TRBJ1-1
TGCAGTGCTATTTACACCGTGAACACTGAAGCTTTCTTT
CSAIYTVNTEAFF
>.|.|TRBV2|TRBJ2-5
TGTGCCGGCTCCTGGCAAGAGACCCAGTACTTC
CAGSWQETQYF
>TRBD1|few|TRBV12-3/TRBV12-4|TRBJ1-1
TGTGCCAGCAGTTTAGACGGGACAGGACTAGGGGCTTTCTTT
CASSLDGTGLGAFF